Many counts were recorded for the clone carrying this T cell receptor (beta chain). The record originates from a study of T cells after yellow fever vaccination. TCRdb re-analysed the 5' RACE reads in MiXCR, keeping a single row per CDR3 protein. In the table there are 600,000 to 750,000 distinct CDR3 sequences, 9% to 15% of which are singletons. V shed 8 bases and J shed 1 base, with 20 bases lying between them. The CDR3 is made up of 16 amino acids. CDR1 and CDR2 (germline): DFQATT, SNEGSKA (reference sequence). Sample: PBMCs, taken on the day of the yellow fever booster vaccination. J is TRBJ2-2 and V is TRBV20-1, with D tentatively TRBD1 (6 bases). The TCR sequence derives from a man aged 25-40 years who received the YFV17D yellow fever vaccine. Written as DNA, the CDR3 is TGCAGTCCACTCCCAGCCAGGGGCCTGAACACCGGGGAGCTGTTTTTT. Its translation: CSPLPARGLNTGELFF.